This is a list of T cell receptor beta chains from one sample in a study of blood T cell repertoires in COVID-19. Produced via immunoSEQ multiplex PCR; TCRdb's table is partial and in-frame only. The sample yields approximately 30,000 clones, more than 80% seen once. Material for sequencing was peripheral blood. The receptors were sampled from a middle-aged woman with active or convalescent COVID-19. CDR3s include the opening cysteine and the closing phenylalanine or tryptophan. A D gene is named only where the DNA matches it firmly. Not every row has a clone size; where given, it reads once, few, many or a size class.

j_call v_call d_call clone_size cdr3_nt cdr3_aa
TRBJ2-7 TRBV12-5 TRBD1 NA TGTGCTAGCATGGGACAGCTCTCCTACGAGCAGTACTTC CASMGQLSYEQYF
TRBJ1-3 TRBV10-2 NA NA TGCGCCAGCTCGACAGGCTCTGGAAACACCATATATTTT CASSTGSGNTIYF
TRBJ1-2 TRBV29-1 TRBD1 few TGCAGCGTTGTAACAGGGGGCTCGCGGTATGGCTACACCTTC CSVVTGGSRYGYTF
TRBJ2-3 TRBV5-1 TRBD2 NA TGCGCCAGCAGCTTGCCGCTAGCGGGAGGGAGCACAGATACGCAGTATTTT CASSLPLAGGSTDTQYF
TRBJ1-3 TRBV3-1/TRBV3-2 TRBD1 NA TGTGCCAGCAGCCAAGATTTGTCAGGGGGCTCTGGAAACACCATATATTTT CASSQDLSGGSGNTIYF
TRBJ1-6 TRBV27 NA NA TGTGCCAGCAGTTTTAGCCCGGGGAGCTCCTATAATTCACCCCTCCACTTT CASSFSPGSSYNSPLHF
TRBJ1-2 TRBV11-2 TRBD1 NA TGTGCCAGCAGCCCAACAGGGGAGAATGGCTACACCTTC CASSPTGENGYTF
TRBJ1-2 TRBV7-3 NA NA TGTGCCAGCAGCCTGCGGGACCGCTATGGCTACACCTTC CASSLRDRYGYTF
TRBJ2-3 TRBV30 NA NA TGTGCCTGGACTCCCGGGACCCGGGGGGATACGCAGTATTTT CAWTPGTRGDTQYF
TRBJ1-6 TRBV27 NA NA TGTGCCAGCAGTTTCCCTCCCGGGCGGGGAAATTATAATTCACCCCTCCACTTT CASSFPPGRGNYNSPLHF
TRBJ2-5 TRBV10-3 NA NA TGTGCCATCAGTCTTAGAGGACAGGCGGGACTAGGCCCTCAAGAGACCCAGTACTTC CAISLRGQAGLGPQETQYF
TRBJ2-3 TRBV7-3 NA NA TGTGCCAGCAGCTCCGCGTCGGTCGGCACAGATACGCAGTATTTT CASSSASVGTDTQYF
TRBJ2-3 TRBV10-3 TRBD2 NA TGTGCCATCAGTGAGTCCATAGCGGGGGGGGCAGATACGCAGTATTTT CAISESIAGGADTQYF
TRBJ2-7 TRBV19 TRBD2 NA TGTGCCAGTAGTATAGACCCGGGACTAGCCTACGAGCAGTACTTC CASSIDPGLAYEQYF
TRBJ2-5 TRBV30 TRBD2 NA TGTGCCTGGGGTGACTCAACTAGCGCGGAAGAGACCCAGTACTTC CAWGDSTSAEETQYF
TRBJ1-6 TRBV13 NA NA TGTGCCAGCAGCAGCTCCCAGGGGTCACCCCTCCACTTT CASSSSQGSPLHF
TRBJ2-7 TRBV4-2 NA NA TGTGCCAGCAGTGGGAGGGACACTTCTTACGAGCAGTACTTC CASSGRDTSYEQYF
TRBJ1-2 TRBV6-5 NA NA TGTGCCAGCAAGAAAGCAGGCTATGGCTACACCTTC CASKKAGYGYTF
TRBJ2-1 TRBV6-6 TRBD2 NA TGTGCCAGCAGTCTCCCGTGGGGGGAGGGCGGAGATGAGCAGTTCTTC CASSLPWGEGGDEQFF
TRBJ1-2 TRBV4-1 TRBD1 NA TGCGCCAGCAGCCAAGACAGGGGGCGAGGCTACACCTTC CASSQDRGRGYTF
TRBJ2-2 TRBV19 TRBD2 NA TGTGCCAGTAGTAGCGGGGGAGACACCGGGGAGCTGTTTTTT CASSSGGDTGELFF
TRBJ2-5 TRBV7-9 NA NA TGTGCCAGCAGCTTACTAGCATCCCACCAAGAGACCCAGTACTTC CASSLLASHQETQYF
TRBJ1-6 TRBV20-1 NA NA TGCAGTGCTAGTACGGCAGGGCGGCATTCACCCCTCCACTTT CSASTAGRHSPLHF
TRBJ1-1 TRBV2 NA NA TGTGCCACCCACCTTGGAGGGGCGAGGAACACTGAAGCTTTCTTT CATHLGGARNTEAFF
TRBJ1-4 TRBV4-1 NA NA TGCGCCAGCAGCCAAAGATCAATTGCGGCAACTAATGAAAAACTGTTTTTT CASSQRSIAATNEKLFF
TRBJ2-2 TRBV5-1 NA NA TGCGCCAGCAGCTTGGCCCGGACCGGGGAGCTGTTTTTT CASSLARTGELFF
TRBJ1-4 TRBV15 TRBD1 NA TGTGCCACCAGCAGAGATGGAGGGGGCGTTAATGAAAAACTGTTTTTT CATSRDGGGVNEKLFF
TRBJ1-3 TRBV27 TRBD1 NA TGTGCCAGCAGTTTGGAGGGGGCCGGATTAGCTGGAAACACCATATATTTT CASSLEGAGLAGNTIYF
TRBJ1-5 TRBV3-1/TRBV3-2 NA NA TGTGCCAGCAGCCAAGATATGGCAGCGGCTAATCAGCCCCAGCATTTT CASSQDMAAANQPQHF
TRBJ1-5 TRBV18 NA NA TGTGCCAGCTCAACGGGACAAGACAATCAGCCCCAGCATTTT CASSTGQDNQPQHF
TRBJ1-4 TRBV10-2 TRBD1 NA TGCGCCAGCCTCGACAGGGACCTTGAAAAACTGTTTTTT CASLDRDLEKLFF